Listed below are T cell receptor beta chains from one sample, sequenced in a study of control samples from healthy donors and cancer patients. This table comes from immunoSEQ multiplex PCR, and its TCRdb copy is limited to in-frame clones, with some not included. Of about 25,000 clones in the sample, approximately 85% were seen once. Sequenced material: PBMCs. All receptors derive from a woman aged 60 to 75 with head and neck cancer. Both conserved end residues are part of each CDR3. A D gene is named only where the DNA matches it firmly. The size of a clone is reported for some rows only, either as once, few or many, or as a class for expanded clones.

J gene	V gene	clone size	D gene	CDR3 protein	CDR3 DNA
TRBJ1-1	TRBV5-1	NA	NA	CASSLEGVLGEAFF	TGCGCCAGCAGCTTGGAGGGGGTTTTAGGTGAAGCTTTCTTT
TRBJ2-2	TRBV5-1	NA	NA	CASSDKFGATGELFF	TGCGCCAGCAGCGATAAATTCGGGGCAACCGGGGAGCTGTTTTTT
TRBJ2-2	TRBV2	few	NA	CASTVRGTTGELFF	TGTGCCAGCACCGTGAGGGGGACGACCGGGGAGCTGTTTTTT
TRBJ1-2	TRBV30	NA	NA	CAWSSVTLGYGYTF	TGTGCCTGGAGTAGCGTTACTCTAGGCTATGGCTACACCTTC
TRBJ1-2	TRBV15	few	TRBD1	CATASRTGTLSATF	TGTGCCACCGCCTCAAGGACAGGGACTCTTTCTGCAACCTTC
TRBJ1-6	TRBV6-5	NA	TRBD1	CASKTGFNSPLHF	TGTGCCAGCAAGACAGGGTTTAATTCACCCCTCCACTTT
TRBJ2-5	TRBV7-6	NA	NA	CASSLSWGRGETQYF	TGTGCCAGCAGCTTATCCTGGGGGCGCGGTGAGACCCAGTACTTC
TRBJ1-6	TRBV10-1	NA	NA	CASSESAEVNSPLHF	TGCGCCAGCAGTGAGTCGGCGGAGGTGAATTCACCCCTCCACTTT
TRBJ2-7	TRBV6-5	NA	NA	CASSQDTVSYEQYF	TGTGCCAGCAGTCAGGACACAGTCTCCTACGAGCAGTACTTC
TRBJ2-7	TRBV10-2	NA	NA	CASSELGWDKAYEQYF	TGCGCCAGCAGTGAGTTAGGGTGGGATAAGGCGTACGAGCAGTACTTC
TRBJ2-1	TRBV15	few	NA	CATSRLLEQYNEQFF	TGTGCCACCAGCAGATTGCTAGAACAGTACAATGAGCAGTTCTTC
TRBJ2-2	TRBV18	NA	TRBD1	CASSPGQGTGELFF	TGTGCCAGCTCACCGGGACAGGGGACCGGGGAGCTGTTTTTT
TRBJ1-1	TRBV6-2/TRBV6-3	NA	NA	CASSLGTGRYTEAFF	TGTGCCAGCAGCCTCGGCACAGGGCGATACACTGAAGCTTTCTTT
TRBJ2-5	TRBV10-1	NA	TRBD2	CASSRGLAGEETQYF	TGCGCCAGCAGCCGCGGACTAGCGGGAGAAGAGACCCAGTACTTC
TRBJ1-5	TRBV7-2	NA	NA	CASSPHTNQPQHF	TGTGCCAGCAGCCCTCACACCAATCAGCCCCAGCATTTT
TRBJ2-2	TRBV4-2	NA	TRBD1	CASSQGGQGSTGELFF	TGTGCCAGCAGCCAAGGGGGACAGGGTTCGACCGGGGAGCTGTTTTTT
TRBJ1-1	TRBV7-8	NA	NA	CASSFGGTETNTEAFF	TGTGCCAGCAGCTTCGGAGGCACAGAAACGAACACTGAAGCTTTCTTT
TRBJ2-7	TRBV6-5	NA	TRBD2	CASSPTSGTYEQYF	TGTGCCAGCAGCCCGACTAGCGGGACATACGAGCAGTACTTC
TRBJ2-5	TRBV27	NA	NA	CASSFSFSRETQYF	TGTGCCAGCAGTTTCAGTTTTTCGAGAGAGACCCAGTACTTC
TRBJ1-1	TRBV6-6	NA	TRBD1	CASTATGVTEAFF	TGTGCCAGCACCGCCACAGGGGTCACTGAAGCTTTCTTT
TRBJ1-2	TRBV9	NA	TRBD1	CASSVGQGDPYGYTF	TGTGCCAGCAGCGTAGGACAGGGGGATCCCTATGGCTACACCTTC
TRBJ1-4	TRBV6-5	NA	NA	CASSSRALREKLFF	TGTGCCAGCAGTTCGCGGGCCCTCCGCGAAAAACTGTTTTTT
TRBJ1-1	TRBV2	NA	NA	CASSPQSRNTEAFF	TGTGCCAGCAGTCCGCAGAGTAGGAACACTGAAGCTTTCTTT
TRBJ2-3	TRBV6-2/TRBV6-3	once	NA	CASSGGRVDTQYF	TGTGCCAGCAGTGGAGGCCGGGTTGATACGCAGTATTTT
TRBJ1-2	TRBV7-9	NA	TRBD1	CASSKDRGHYGYTF	TGTGCCAGCAGCAAGGACAGGGGCCACTATGGCTACACCTTC
TRBJ1-5	TRBV4-1	few	NA	CASSLNWEGAQPQHF	TGCGCCAGCAGCCTTAATTGGGAGGGCGCCCAGCCCCAGCATTTT
TRBJ2-1	TRBV30	NA	TRBD2	CAWSVGAGPLSYNEQFF	TGTGCCTGGAGTGTCGGAGCGGGGCCCCTCTCCTACAATGAGCAGTTCTTC
TRBJ2-1	TRBV6-2/TRBV6-3	NA	TRBD2	CASSRSLAGGRMFF	TGTGCCAGCAGTAGGAGCCTAGCGGGGGGGCGTATGTTCTTC
TRBJ2-3	TRBV19	NA	NA	CAAGTDTQYF	TGTGCCGCAGGGACAGATACGCAGTATTTT
TRBJ2-3	TRBV2	NA	TRBD2	CASSEADAGVTDTQYF	TGTGCCAGCAGTGAAGCAGACGCGGGAGTAACAGATACGCAGTATTTT
TRBJ1-4	TRBV6-5	once	NA	CASSTGETTNEKLFF	TGTGCCAGCAGTACTGGGGAAACAACTAATGAAAAACTGTTTTTT
TRBJ2-5	TRBV24-1	NA	NA	CATSDSGVLETQYF	TGTGCCACCAGTGATTCGGGCGTACTGGAGACCCAGTACTTC
TRBJ1-6	TRBV2	NA	NA	CASNAQGTYNSPLHF	TGTGCCAGCAATGCGCAGGGTACCTATAATTCACCCCTCCACTTT
TRBJ2-3	TRBV4-1	NA	TRBD2	CASSHASGRSTDTQYF	TGCGCCAGCAGCCATGCTAGCGGGAGGAGCACAGATACGCAGTATTTT
TRBJ2-6	TRBV4-3	NA	NA	CASSPRAASGANVLTF	TGCGCCAGCAGCCCACGGGCTGCCTCTGGGGCCAACGTCCTGACTTTC
TRBJ1-2	TRBV18	NA	NA	CASSPGLESYGYTF	TGTGCCAGCTCACCCGGGTTGGAGAGCTATGGCTACACCTTC
TRBJ2-1	TRBV11-2	NA	TRBD2	CASSLRESSYNEQFF	TGTGCCAGCAGCTTGCGGGAGAGCTCCTACAATGAGCAGTTCTTC
TRBJ2-7	TRBV5-4	few	TRBD1	CASSFRTGGKHEQYF	TGTGCCAGCAGCTTTCGGACAGGGGGCAAGCACGAGCAGTACTTC
TRBJ2-5	TRBV5-4	NA	NA	CASSVDPRETQYF	TGTGCCAGCAGCGTGGACCCGCGAGAGACCCAGTACTTC
TRBJ2-2	TRBV4-3	NA	TRBD2	CASSQDQTGGPTGELFF	TGCGCCAGCAGCCAAGATCAAACGGGAGGGCCGACCGGGGAGCTGTTTTTT
TRBJ2-1	TRBV20-1	NA	TRBD2	CSVVSGHEQFF	TGCAGTGTTGTTAGCGGGCATGAGCAGTTCTTC
TRBJ1-1	TRBV4-1	few	NA	CASSQDPGTLTEAFF	TGCGCCAGCAGCCAAGATCCGGGAACTCTCACTGAAGCTTTCTTT
TRBJ2-7	TRBV10-3	NA	TRBD2	CAISITSGRAYEQYF	TGTGCCATCAGTATCACTAGCGGGAGGGCCTACGAGCAGTACTTC
TRBJ2-3	TRBV7-3	NA	NA	CASSFLSGVTDTQYF	TGTGCCAGCAGCTTCCTATCGGGGGTTACAGATACGCAGTATTTT
TRBJ1-3	TRBV11-3	NA	NA	CASSQGYGNTIYF	TGTGCCAGCAGTCAGGGGTACGGAAACACCATATATTTT
TRBJ1-1	TRBV4-1	NA	NA	CASSSQPSGEMNTEAFF	TGCGCCAGCAGCTCTCAACCCTCAGGCGAAATGAACACTGAAGCTTTCTTT
TRBJ2-1	TRBV3-1/TRBV3-2	NA	NA	CASSLALVSYNEQFF	TGTGCCAGCAGCCTTGCGCTGGTCTCCTACAATGAGCAGTTCTTC
TRBJ1-1	TRBV19	NA	NA	CASSMGLMNTEAFF	TGTGCCAGTAGTATGGGCCTTATGAACACTGAAGCTTTCTTT
TRBJ1-2	TRBV6-2/TRBV6-3	few	TRBD1	CASSPGGALGGYTF	TGTGCCAGCAGTCCAGGGGGCGCGTTGGGAGGCTACACCTTC
TRBJ2-3	TRBV11-3	NA	NA	CASSTGRSSTDTQYF	TGTGCCAGCAGCACTGGACGATCAAGTACAGATACGCAGTATTTT
TRBJ1-6	TRBV6-5	NA	NA	CASSSEGSPLHF	TGTGCCAGCAGTTCGGAGGGTTCACCCCTCCACTTT
TRBJ1-2	TRBV4-2	few	NA	CASSHWGSGYTF	TGTGCCAGCAGCCATTGGGGGAGCGGCTACACCTTC
TRBJ1-2	TRBV7-2	NA	NA	CASSSTLYYGYTF	TGTGCCAGCAGCTCGACCTTATACTATGGCTACACCTTC
TRBJ2-1	TRBV12-5	NA	NA	CASGLGAYNEQFF	TGTGCTAGTGGTTTGGGAGCATACAATGAGCAGTTCTTC
TRBJ2-7	TRBV27	NA	NA	CASPPGRLLYEQYF	TGTGCCAGCCCCCCGGGCCGTTTGCTCTACGAGCAGTACTTC
TRBJ1-2	TRBV13	few	TRBD1	CASSYHRGTDQRNHYGYTF	TGTGCCAGCAGCTACCACCGCGGGACAGACCAACGAAACCACTATGGCTACACCTTC